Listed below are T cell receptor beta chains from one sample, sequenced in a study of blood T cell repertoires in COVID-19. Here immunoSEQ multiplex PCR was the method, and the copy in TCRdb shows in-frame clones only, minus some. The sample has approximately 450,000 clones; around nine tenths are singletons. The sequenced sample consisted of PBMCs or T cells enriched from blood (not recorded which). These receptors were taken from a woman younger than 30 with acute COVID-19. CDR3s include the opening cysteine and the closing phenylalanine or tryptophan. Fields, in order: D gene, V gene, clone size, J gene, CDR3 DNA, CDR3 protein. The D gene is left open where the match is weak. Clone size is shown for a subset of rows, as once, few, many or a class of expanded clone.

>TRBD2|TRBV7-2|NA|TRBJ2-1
TGTGCCAGCAGCTTATCCACGGCGGGAGTCGGCCATGAGCAGTTCTTC
CASSLSTAGVGHEQFF
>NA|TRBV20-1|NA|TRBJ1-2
TGCAGTGCCAGTGCAGACCGGGGATTCTATGGCTACACCTTC
CSASADRGFYGYTF
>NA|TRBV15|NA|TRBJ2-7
TGTGCCACCAGCAGAGATCAGGGGTTGTACGAGCAGTACTTC
CATSRDQGLYEQYF
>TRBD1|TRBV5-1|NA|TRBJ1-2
TGCGCCAGCAGCTTGTCGGACAGGGTGTATGGCTACACCTTC
CASSLSDRVYGYTF
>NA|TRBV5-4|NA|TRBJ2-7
TGTGCCAGCAGCGGGGGACAGGGTCTTCGGGAGGGTTTCTACGAGCAGTACTTC
CASSGGQGLREGFYEQYF
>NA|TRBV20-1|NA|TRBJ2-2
TGCAGTGCAGAGGACACCGGGGAGCTGTTTTTT
CSAEDTGELFF
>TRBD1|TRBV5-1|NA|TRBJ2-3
TGCGCCAGCAGCTTGGGGCTGGGACAGGTCACAGATACGCAGTATTTT
CASSLGLGQVTDTQYF
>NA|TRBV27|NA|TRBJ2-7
TGTGCCAGCAGTCCGCAACAGGGCTACGAGCAGTACTTC
CASSPQQGYEQYF
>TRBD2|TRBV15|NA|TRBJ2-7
TGTGCCACAGAAGATGGAACTAGTGCGGGAGTTTACGAGCAGTACTTC
CATEDGTSAGVYEQYF
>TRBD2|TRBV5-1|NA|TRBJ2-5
TGCGCCAGCAGCTCTGGACTAGCGGGCCAAGAGACCCAGTACTTC
CASSSGLAGQETQYF
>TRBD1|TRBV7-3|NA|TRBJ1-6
TGTGCCAGCAGCTCAGAAACAGGGGGACCCCTCCACTTT
CASSSETGGPLHF
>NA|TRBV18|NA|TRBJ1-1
TGTGCCAGCTCACAGGGGGATCTCACTGAAGCTTTCTTT
CASSQGDLTEAFF
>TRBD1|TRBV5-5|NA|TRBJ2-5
TGTGCCAGCAGCCAGGACAGGGGAGAGACCCAGTACTTC
CASSQDRGETQYF
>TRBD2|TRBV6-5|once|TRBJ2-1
TGTGCCAGCAGTTACGTAGCGGGGGGCAATGAGCAGTTCTTC
CASSYVAGGNEQFF
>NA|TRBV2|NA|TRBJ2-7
TGTGCCAGCAGTGATCGAGGACCACGGACGGGAAGCTCCTACGAGCAGTACTTC
CASSDRGPRTGSSYEQYF
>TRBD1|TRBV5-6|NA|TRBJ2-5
TGTGCCAGCAGCTTTGGGACAGGCGTTGAGACCCAGTACTTC
CASSFGTGVETQYF
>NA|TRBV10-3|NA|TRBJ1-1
TGTGCCATCAGTCCAGTCGCGGCGGGGGACACTGAAGCTTTCTTT
CAISPVAAGDTEAFF
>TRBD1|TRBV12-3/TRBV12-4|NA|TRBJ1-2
TGTGCCAGCAGTCGACAGGGAATGCGGGGCTACACCTTC
CASSRQGMRGYTF
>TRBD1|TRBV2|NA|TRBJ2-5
TGTGCCAGCAGTTCTGGACAGGGGACCGCCGGGGGGACCCAGTACTTC
CASSSGQGTAGGTQYF
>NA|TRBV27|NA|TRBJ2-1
TGTGCCAGCAATTCCAGACTAGGTTCCTACAATGAGCAGTTCTTC
CASNSRLGSYNEQFF
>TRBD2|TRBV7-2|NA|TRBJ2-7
TGTGCCAGCAGCCGGCGGGAGTCTCTCTACGAGCAGTACTTC
CASSRRESLYEQYF
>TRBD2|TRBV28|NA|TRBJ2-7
TGTGCCAGCAGTACTAGCGGGAGCACCTACGAGCAGTACTTC
CASSTSGSTYEQYF
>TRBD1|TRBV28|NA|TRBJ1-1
TGTGCCAGCAGTTTTACAGGGGGAATTGGAAATGAAGCTTTCTTT
CASSFTGGIGNEAFF
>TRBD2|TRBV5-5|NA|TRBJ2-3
TGTGCCAGCAGCCGACTAGCGGGGGGTATCACAGATACGCAGTATTTT
CASSRLAGGITDTQYF
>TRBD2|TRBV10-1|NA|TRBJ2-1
TGCGCCAGCAATCCCTCTCTCAGCGGGATAAATGAGCAGTTCTTC
CASNPSLSGINEQFF
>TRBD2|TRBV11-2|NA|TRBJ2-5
TGTGCCAGCAGTGGGCGGGGGGGCCTGCAAGAGACCCAGTACTTC
CASSGRGGLQETQYF
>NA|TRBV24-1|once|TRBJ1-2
TGTGCCACCAGTGACGGGGGGGCGCGGGATGGCTACACCTTC
CATSDGGARDGYTF
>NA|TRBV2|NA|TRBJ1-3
TGTGCCAGCAGTGAAATTCAGGGTCCTAGAATTGGAAACACCATATATTTT
CASSEIQGPRIGNTIYF
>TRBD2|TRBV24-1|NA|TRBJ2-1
TGTGCCACCAGTGATTTCTCGGGAGGTCTTAATGAGCAGTTCTTC
CATSDFSGGLNEQFF
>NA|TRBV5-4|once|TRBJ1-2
TGTGCCAGCAGACCCGCGGCGGGGTCTAACTATGGCTACACCTTC
CASRPAAGSNYGYTF
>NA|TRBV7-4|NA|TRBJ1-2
TGTGCCAGCAGCTTAGGCCAGATCAATGGCTACACCTTC
CASSLGQINGYTF
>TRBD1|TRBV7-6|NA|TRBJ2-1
TGTGCCAGCAGCTTAGCGGCCGGGACAGGGTCATACAATGAGCAGTTCTTC
CASSLAAGTGSYNEQFF
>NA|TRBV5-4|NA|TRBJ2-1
TGTGCCAGCAGCTTGTTTGGTGGCGGGACGAACTACAATGAGCAGTTCTTC
CASSLFGGGTNYNEQFF
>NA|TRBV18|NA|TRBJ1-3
TGTGCCAGCTCACCCCTGGCGGGGTCTGGAAACACCATATATTTT
CASSPLAGSGNTIYF
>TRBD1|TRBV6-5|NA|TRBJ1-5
TGTGCCAGCAGCCAAACCGGGACAGGAAATCAGCCCCAGCATTTT
CASSQTGTGNQPQHF
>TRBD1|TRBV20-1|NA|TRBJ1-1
TGCAGTGCTAGTGACAGGGAGAACACTGAAGCTTTCTTT
CSASDRENTEAFF
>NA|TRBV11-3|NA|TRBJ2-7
TGTGCCAGCAGTACAACAGGGTACGAGCAGTACTTC
CASSTTGYEQYF
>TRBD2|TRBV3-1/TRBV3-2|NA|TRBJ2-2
TGTGCCAGCAGTCCAAGCGGGGATCCCGGGGAGCTGTTTTTT
CASSPSGDPGELFF
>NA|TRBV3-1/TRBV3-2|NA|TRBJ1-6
TGTGCCAGCAGCCAAGGAACAGGGTGGAATTCACCCCTCCACTTT
CASSQGTGWNSPLHF
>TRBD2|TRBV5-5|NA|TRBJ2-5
TGTGCCAGCAGCTTGGGGATAGCGGGGGGCCAAGAGACCCAGTACTTC
CASSLGIAGGQETQYF
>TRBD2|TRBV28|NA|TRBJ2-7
TGTGCCAGCAGGCCAGGGGCAGGGACTAGCTCCTACGAGCAGTACTTC
CASRPGAGTSSYEQYF
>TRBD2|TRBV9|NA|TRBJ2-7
TGTGCCAGCAGCGTAGCTAGCGGGACTTCCTACGAGCAGTACTTC
CASSVASGTSYEQYF
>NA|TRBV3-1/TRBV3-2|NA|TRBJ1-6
TGTGCCAGCAGTTGGACAGCGGTTTATAATTCACCCCTCCACTTT
CASSWTAVYNSPLHF
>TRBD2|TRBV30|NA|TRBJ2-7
TGTGCCTGGACCCTGGGGGGGGGAGGTTCCTACGAGCAGTACTTC
CAWTLGGGGSYEQYF
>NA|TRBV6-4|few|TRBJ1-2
TGTGCCAGCAGTGACTCGCCAGGGTCGAGCGATGGCTACACCTTC
CASSDSPGSSDGYTF
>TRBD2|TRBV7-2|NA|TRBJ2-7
TGTGCCAGCAGCTCAAGGTCGACTAGCGGGAGGGAGTACTACGAGCAGTACTTC
CASSSRSTSGREYYEQYF
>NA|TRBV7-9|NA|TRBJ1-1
TGTGCCAGCAGCACCACAGTGAACACTGAAGCTTTCTTT
CASSTTVNTEAFF
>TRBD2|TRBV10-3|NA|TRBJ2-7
TGTGCCACATCGTTGGCGGGAGGGTCGGGGGAGCAGTACTTC
CATSLAGGSGEQYF
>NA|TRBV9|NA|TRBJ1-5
TGTGCCAGCAGTTGGACAGCCAGCAATCAGCCCCAGCATTTT
CASSWTASNQPQHF
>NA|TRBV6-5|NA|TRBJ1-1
TGTGCCAGCAGTCAGGGACTGTACACTGAAGCTTTCTTT
CASSQGLYTEAFF
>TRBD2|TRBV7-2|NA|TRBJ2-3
TGTGCCAGCAGCTTAGCGCCCTGGACTAGCGGGAGAGGGGCAGATACGCAGTATTTT
CASSLAPWTSGRGADTQYF
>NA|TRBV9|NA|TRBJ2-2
TGTGCCAGCAGCGGGGCCCCTGGGGAGCTGTTTTTT
CASSGAPGELFF
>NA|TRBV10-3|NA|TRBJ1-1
TGTGCCATCAGTGTACAGTCAAACACTGAAGCTTTCTTT
CAISVQSNTEAFF
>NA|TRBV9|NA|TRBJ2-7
TGTGCCAGCAGCGTAGATGCACTCTCCTACGAGCAGTACTTC
CASSVDALSYEQYF
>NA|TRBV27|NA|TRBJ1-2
TGTGCCAGCAGTTTATCGGTCCCAGGGAATGGCTACACCTTC
CASSLSVPGNGYTF